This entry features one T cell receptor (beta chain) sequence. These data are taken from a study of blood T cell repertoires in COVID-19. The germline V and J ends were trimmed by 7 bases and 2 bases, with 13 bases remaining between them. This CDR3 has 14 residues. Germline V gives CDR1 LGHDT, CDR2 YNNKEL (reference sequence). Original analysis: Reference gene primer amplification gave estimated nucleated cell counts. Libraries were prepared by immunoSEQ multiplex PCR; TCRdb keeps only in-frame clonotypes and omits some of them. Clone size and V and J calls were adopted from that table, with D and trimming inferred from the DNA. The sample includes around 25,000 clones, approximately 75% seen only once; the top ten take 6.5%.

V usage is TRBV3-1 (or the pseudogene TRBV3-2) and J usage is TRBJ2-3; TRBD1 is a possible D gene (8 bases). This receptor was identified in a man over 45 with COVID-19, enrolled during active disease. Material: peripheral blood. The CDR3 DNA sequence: TGTGCCAGCACTACAGGGGGGGTCACAGATACGCAGTATTTT. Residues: CASTTGGVTDTQYF.